This T cell receptor (beta chain) appears in the sequencing data of a study of cytomegalovirus exposure and HLA in healthy donors. Study-wide points: As was reported, the classifier diagnosed cytomegalovirus status with high specificity and sensitivity. Among the most significant clusters, several appeared linked to common viral pathogens in a later analysis. Researchers reported in a later analysis that a missense DCLRE1C variant was tied to TCR beta V- and J-gene trimming.

Regarding this clone: Its antigen is not known. This CDR3 is also generated by other DNA sequences in the sample.

With 5 bases removed from V and 3 bases from J, the gap between germline ends came to 8 bases. This CDR3 region has 12 residues. Germline V gene data show CDR1 as MNHEY and CDR2 as SVGAGI. PCR used 60 Vbeta primers and 13 Jbeta primers. The protocol was immunoSEQ multiplex PCR, while the TCRdb copy is restricted to in-frame clones and leaves out a portion. The data hold more than 150,000 clones, with around 82% observed a single time. The V and J genes are TRBV6-5 and TRBJ2-7, with D perhaps matching TRBD1 (5 bases). The source material was PBMCs. The receptor's source is a woman in her twenties or thirties in good health and CMV-seropositive. This CDR3 reads CASSRDSYEQYF. The CDR3 nucleotides are TGTGCCAGCAGTAGAGACAGCTACGAGCAGTACTTC.